These 21 T cell receptor beta chains were all obtained from the same sample, sequenced in a study of regulatory T cells in long-lasting Graves disease. Time point noted: newly diagnosed GD, antithyroid drugs for less than 3 months. Scientists built the TCR library using RNA that was extracted from PBMCs. HTBI primers from iRepertoire and Arm-PCR of CDR3 regions yielded the TCR beta libraries. TCRdb ran MiXCR on the multiplex PCR reads and lists one entry per CDR3 protein. Among 350,000 to 550,000 distinct CDR3 sequences, about 15% were seen once, and the ten largest hold around 17%. These same data were also listed under a study on T cells in Graves' hyperthyroidism and ophthalmopathy.

The sequenced sample was peripheral blood mononuclear cells (PBMCs), obtained at new diagnosis, from a patient treated with antithyroid drugs. Receptors were obtained from a woman aged 25 to 39 with Graves disease.

The CDR3 DNA reads as TGCAGTGCTTTGGGCAACATTCAGTACTTC. Protein product: CSALGNIQYF. The V call is TRBV20-1, the J call TRBJ2-4, with D unresolved. The V end was cut by 5 bases, the J end by 7 bases, with 6 bases between. CDR3 size: 10 residues. Germline V gives CDR1 DFQATT, CDR2 SNEGSKA (reference sequence).

This clonotype was found many times. Written as DNA, the CDR3 is TGTGCCTGGACTGGGGGAGGCTATGGCTACACCTTC. Amino acid sequence: CAWTGGGYGYTF. This sequence joins TRBV30 and TRBJ1-2; D might be TRBD1 (5 bases). Trimming took off 4 bases at V and 4 bases at J, with 10 bases between the two ends. Germline CDR1 is GTSNPN and CDR2 is SVGIG (reference sequence). The CDR3 runs to 12 residues.

Only a few counts were recorded for this clonotype. This rearrangement joins TRBV9 to TRBJ2-1; weak D call: TRBD2 (6 bases). Trimming cost V 0 bases and J 7 bases, with 11 bases left between them. Germline loops: CDR1 SGDLS, CDR2 YYNGEE. The CDR3 sequence is 14 residues long. CDR3 sequence (DNA): TGTGCCAGCAGCGTAGAGGCTAGCGCGAATGAGCAGTTCTTC. Residues: CASSVEASANEQFF.

The gene calls are TRBV7-9 and TRBJ2-5; 8 bases agree with TRBD2. J gave up 9 bases and V 1 base, and 4 bases lay outside the gene matches. From germline, CDR1 is SEHNR and CDR2 FQNEAQ (reference sequence). This CDR3 contains 13 residues. The chain's CDR3 is CASSLVSGMSQYF. For the CDR3, the DNA is TGTGCCAGCAGCTTAGTTAGCGGGATGTCCCAGTACTTC.

This clonotype was counted at least ten times. V and J are TRBV27 and TRBJ1-2; no reliable D call. Per the germline V gene, CDR1 is MNHEY and CDR2 is SMNVEV (reference sequence). This CDR3 is built from 14 residues. Trimming removed 3 bases at V and 2 bases at J, with 10 bases between. This CDR3 is CASSLGGINYGYTF. In DNA form, the CDR3 reads TGTGCCAGCAGTTTGGGAGGAATCAACTATGGCTACACCTTC.

This clonotype has just a few counts. CDR3 in amino acids: CASSLRQAFSSGNTIYF. In nucleotides, the CDR3 is TGTGCCAGCAGCTTACGACAGGCCTTTAGCTCTGGAAACACCATATATTTT. The rearrangement joins TRBV7-9 to TRBJ1-3; D possibly corresponds to TRBD1 (6 bases). Trimming stripped 2 bases from V and 0 bases from J, with 14 bases between. The germline V gene has CDR1 SEHNR and CDR2 FQNEAQ (reference sequence). This CDR3 contains 17 residues.

This clonotype occurred many times. The chain combines TRBV9 with TRBJ2-7; D might be TRBD1 (6 bases). Trimming removed 3 bases from V and 5 bases from J, with 18 bases in between. The CDR3 has 15 residues. Germline V gives CDR1 SGDLS, CDR2 YYNGEE. In nucleotides, the CDR3 is TGTGCCAGCAGCGGCCGGACAGCCCTCATTAACGAGCAGTACTTC. It yields the protein CASSGRTALINEQYF.

Many counts were recorded for this clonotype. This chain connects TRBV18 to TRBJ2-5, with 9 bases aligning to TRBD2. The CDR3 extends over 16 amino acids. The germline V gene encodes CDR1 KGHSH and CDR2 LQKENI. V lost 2 bases, J lost 5 bases, and 9 bases stayed unmatched. The chain's CDR3 is CASSPGVAGEVETQYF. CDR3 bases: TGTGCCAGCTCACCAGGAGTAGCGGGAGAGGTGGAGACCCAGTACTTC.

V gene TRBV7-9 combines with J gene TRBJ2-7, with D perhaps TRBD1 (5 bases). The germline gives CDR1 SEHNR, CDR2 FQNEAQ (reference sequence). Trimming took 5 bases from V and 6 from J, leaving 17 bases between them. The CDR3 loop spans 14 amino acids. CDR3: CASSLTTQGSEQYF. CDR3 sequence (DNA): TGTGCCAGCAGCCTCACCACCCAGGGAAGCGAGCAGTACTTC.

The V call is TRBV12-3 or TRBV12-4, the J call TRBJ2-1; D is possibly TRBD1 (5 bases). CDR3 size: 14 residues. The V gene lost 3 bases and the J gene lost 7 bases, with 13 bases spanning the gap. DNA of the CDR3: TGTGCCAGCAGTTTTAATCCGCCAGGGAATGAGCAGTTCTTC. This translates into CASSFNPPGNEQFF.

The chain recombines TRBV9 with TRBJ2-1; maybe TRBD1 (5 bases). V dropped 3 bases and J dropped 0 bases, with 10 bases sitting between them. This CDR3 has 15 amino acids. The germline V gene has CDR1 SGDLS and CDR2 YYNGEE. The CDR3 region is CASSEIGASYNEQFF. The CDR3 region has the DNA TGTGCCAGCAGCGAGATTGGGGCCTCCTACAATGAGCAGTTCTTC.

This rearrangement joins TRBV6-1 to TRBJ2-3; TRBD1 matches 9 bases. V shed 6 bases and J 2 bases; nucleotides not matched to a gene: 3. The length of the CDR3 is 14 residues. Germline V gene sequence: CDR1 MNHNS, CDR2 SASEGT. CDR3: CASRRTGDTDTQYF. CDR3 coding DNA: TGTGCCAGCAGGAGGACAGGGGACACAGATACGCAGTATTTT.

Notes on this clonotype: Compared with germline, one end of the junction differs, possibly owing to a read error. The chain combines TRBV18 with TRBJ2-1, with 11 bases fitting TRBD2. The CDR3 contains 17 residues. CDR1 and CDR2 (germline): KGHSH, LQKENI. The CDR3 protein is CASSPRLAGSSCNEQFF. CDR3 nucleotide sequence: TGTGCCAGCTCACCACGACTAGCGGGGTCCTCCTGCAATGAGCAGTTCTTC.

The sample holds many counts of this clonotype. The J gene is TRBJ2-1, the V gene TRBV20-1, with D possibly being TRBD1 (5 bases). Trimming shortened V by 1 base and J by 7 bases, and 8 bases separated the two germline ends. CDR1 and CDR2 from the germline V gene are DFQATT and SNEGSKA (reference sequence). The CDR3 length is 12 residues. This CDR3 is CSARASGNEQFF. The CDR3 bases are TGCAGTGCTAGAGCATCAGGGAATGAGCAGTTCTTC.

Regarding this clonotype: This likely stems from a read error, as it lies one base from a far larger clone. The chain links TRBV2 to TRBJ2-5; D unclear. The CDR3 loop spans 15 amino acids. From germline, CDR1 is SNHLY and CDR2 FYNNEI. The CDR3 region has the DNA TGTGCCAGCAGCCCCAGCTTCACCCCCCAAGGGACCCAGTACTTC. It is translated as CASSPSFTPQGTQYF.

This clonotype was detected ten times or more. This chain links TRBV27 with TRBJ1-2; the match to TRBD1 covers 10 bases. This CDR3 spans 14 amino acids. Trimming took 3 bases from V and 5 from J; bases not matched to a gene: 3. Germline values: CDR1 MNHEY, CDR2 SMNVEV (reference sequence). CDR3 protein: CASSFDRGQYGYTF. CDR3 DNA sequence: TGTGCCAGCAGTTTCGACAGGGGGCAATATGGCTACACCTTC.

Notes on this clonotype: It may be a read error: a sequence one base away is much more abundant. The V gene is TRBV24-1, the J gene TRBJ2-3; D may be TRBD2 (6 bases). This CDR3 contains 17 residues. CDR1 and CDR2 from the germline V gene are KGHDR and SFDVKD. Here the CDR3 DNA reads TGTGCCGCCAGTGATTCCTCCGGGACGGGACTCGCGGATACGCAGTATTTT. Translation: CAASDSSGTGLADTQYF.

This clonotype appeared a few times. The chain recombines TRBV19 with TRBJ2-1; TRBD2 agrees at 9 bases. The J segment lost 12 bases and the V segment lost 3 bases, leaving 6 bases of the junction unmatched. Germline values: CDR1 LNHDA, CDR2 SQIVND (reference sequence). The CDR3 consists of 13 residues. The CDR3, as DNA: TGTGCCAGTAGTATTAGTAGCGGGAGTGTGCAGTTCTTC. Protein product: CASSISSGSVQFF.

Concerning this clonotype: This clone may be a read error of a much larger clone one base away. The CDR3 DNA reads TGTGCCAGCTCACTACGGGCAGGTCAGGACTATGGCTACACCTTC. It yields the protein CASSLRAGQDYGYTF. This sequence joins TRBV18 and TRBJ1-2; D is ambiguous. The CDR3 contains 15 residues. Trimming removed 4 bases from V and 3 bases from J, with 15 bases in between. Germline V lookup: CDR1 KGHSH, CDR2 LQKENI.

This clonotype was seen ten or more times. This chain joins TRBV27 and TRBJ1-1; D remains ambiguous. Between the trimmed V and J ends, which lost 4 bases and 7 bases, there was a span of 7 bases. Per germline, CDR1 MNHEY and CDR2 SMNVEV (reference sequence). This CDR3 comprises 11 residues. This CDR3 reads CASSSRFEAFF. In nucleotides, the CDR3 is TGTGCCAGCAGTTCACGGTTTGAAGCTTTCTTT.

This clonotype was seen only a few times. The CDR3 protein is CASSPRELRGPGNTIYF. CDR3 in DNA: TGTGCCAGCAGCCCTAGGGAACTCCGAGGACCTGGAAACACCATATATTTT. The genes are TRBV2 and TRBJ1-3; D remains ambiguous. Trimming left V 6 bases short and J 2 bases short, with 20 bases between. Germline CDR1 reads SNHLY; CDR2 reads FYNNEI. The CDR3 is 17 residues long.